The 28 T cell receptor beta chains presented below share a single source sample, sequenced in a study of molecular identifiers for immune sequencing clone quantification. MiXCR, applied by TCRdb to the PCR reads, yields one record per CDR3 protein. The sample lists nearly 650,000 distinct CDR3 sequences; about 25% were seen once. The sample consisted of naive CD8+ T cells from blood, with Jurkat cell RNA spiked in. The subset denotes: FACS-sorted CD8+CD4-CCR7+CD45RA+ naive T cells. The receptors derive from a human donor in good health. Some libraries in this study had Jurkat cell RNA spiked in.

This clonotype was found a few times. CDR3 residues: CASSTRPGGYNEQFF. The CDR3 DNA follows: TGTGCCAGCAGTACACGCCCCGGAGGCTACAATGAGCAGTTCTTC. The chain combines TRBV6-5 with TRBJ2-1; D might be TRBD2 (5 bases). The V gene's germline CDR1 is MNHEY and CDR2 SVGAGI. V lost 5 bases to trimming and J lost 3 bases, with 14 bases between them. There are 15 residues in the CDR3.

This clonotype was recorded a few times. The chain's CDR3 is CASSLEGTFAYNEQFF. The DNA for the CDR3 is TGTGCCAGCAGCTTAGAAGGGACGTTCGCCTACAATGAGCAGTTCTTC. This rearrangement joins TRBV7-9 to TRBJ2-1, with D perhaps given as TRBD1 or TRBD2 (5 bases each). CDR3 length: 16 amino acids. The V end was cut by 1 base, the J end by 2 bases, with 12 bases between. Germline CDR1 SEHNR, CDR2 FQNEAQ (reference sequence). Based on the CDR3 plus reference TRBV7-9 and TRBJ2-1, the full variable domain is DTGVSQNPRHKITKRGQNVTFRCDPISEHNRLYWYRQTLGQGPEFLTYFQNEAQLEKSRLLSDRFSAERPKGSFSTLEIQRTEQGDSAMYLCASSLEGTFAYNEQFFGPGTRLTVL.

This CDR3 reads CASSLAGAMMGTEAFF. The CDR3 DNA sequence: TGTGCCAGCAGTTTGGCAGGGGCTATGATGGGGACTGAAGCTTTCTTT. The chain is built from TRBV27 and TRBJ1-1; tentatively, D is TRBD1 (6 bases). V was clipped by 3 bases and J by 5 bases, with 19 bases between them. Germline CDR1 and CDR2: MNHEY and SMNVEV (reference sequence). The CDR3 runs 16 residues.

In its sample, this clonotype was seen many times. The chain couples TRBV2 to TRBJ2-3, with D perhaps TRBD1 (5 bases). The CDR3 spans 14 residues. The V and J ends lost 2 bases and 2 bases respectively, with 8 bases between them. CDR1 and CDR2 (germline): SNHLY, FYNNEI. The CDR3 region has the DNA TGTGCCAGCAGTGAATACAGGTACACAGATACGCAGTATTTT. Encoded protein: CASSEYRYTDTQYF.

The chain has TRBV6-2 or TRBV6-3 and TRBJ1-1; D not resolved. This CDR3 is 16 amino acids long. From germline, CDR1 is MNHEY and CDR2 SVGEGT. V lost 8 bases and J lost 6, with 25 bases in between. The CDR3 nucleotides read TGTGCCAGCCCCTCCCCGTCGAGAGCCCAGTCCGCTGAAGCTTTCTTT. Its translation: CASPSPSRAQSAEAFF.

The V and J genes are TRBV19 and TRBJ2-7; D is unclear. CDR3 length equals 12 residues. Germline V gene lookup returns CDR1 LNHDA and CDR2 SQIVND (reference sequence). V dropped 3 bases and J dropped 7 bases, with 10 bases sitting between them. CDR3 nucleotide sequence: TGTGCCAGTAGTATTGGCAGTGGGGAGCAGTACTTC. It is translated as CASSIGSGEQYF.

This clonotype was recorded at least ten times. The chain employs TRBV12-3 or TRBV12-4 and TRBJ2-1, with D perhaps matching TRBD2 (5 bases). The CDR3 has 13 residues. Trimming took 10 bases from V and 6 from J, leaving 16 bases between them. The CDR3 sequence is CATRDMGSNEQFF. The CDR3 bases are TGTGCCACCCGGGATATGGGTTCCAATGAGCAGTTCTTC.

In this sample, this clonotype turned up a few times. The V call is TRBV13, the J call TRBJ2-7; 10 bases match TRBD1. The germline gives CDR1 PRHDT, CDR2 FYEKMQ (reference sequence). The CDR3 consists of 15 residues. The V gene end was trimmed by 5 bases and the J gene end by 5 bases; junction bases not matched to a gene: 9. Here the CDR3 reads CASSKSGTGADEQYF. The DNA for the CDR3 is TGTGCCAGCAGCAAATCCGGGACAGGGGCGGACGAGCAGTACTTC.

This clonotype was detected many times. V gene TRBV5-1 combines with J gene TRBJ2-5; TRBD1 aligns across 10 bases. CDR3 size: 20 residues. Looked up from germline, CDR1 is SGHRS and CDR2 is YFSETQ. V trimming: 4 bases; J trimming: 4 bases; junction bases outside the gene matches: 22. For the CDR3, the DNA is TGCGCCAGCAGCCCTATAGGGACAGGGGACCCATTGGCCGATCGAGAGACCCAGTACTTC. This codes for CASSPIGTGDPLADRETQYF. Full variable domain (outside the CDR3, taken from reference TRBV5-1 and TRBJ2-5): KAGVTQTPRYLIKTRGQQVTLSCSPISGHRSVSWYQQTPGQGLQFLFEYFSETQRNKGNFPGRFSGRQFSNSRSEMNVSTLELGDSALYLCASSPIGTGDPLADRETQYFGPGTRLLVL.

At least ten counts were recorded for this clonotype. This chain links TRBV20-1 with TRBJ2-2, with D perhaps matching TRBD1 (5 bases). In germline, CDR1 is DFQATT, CDR2 SNEGSKA (reference sequence). The CDR3 is made up of 14 amino acids. V was shortened by 6 bases and J by 8 bases, with 19 bases between the two germline ends. CDR3 protein: CSAPRQPLGGELFF. The CDR3 DNA reads as TGCAGTGCCCCCCGACAGCCATTAGGAGGGGAGCTGTTTTTT.

With regard to this clonotype: A read error may explain this, as a much larger clone is one base away. V usage is TRBV7-9 and J usage is TRBJ2-3; D is unclear. This CDR3 is built from 15 residues. The germline CDR1 and CDR2 sequences are SEHNR and FQNEAQ (reference sequence). The CDR3 region has the DNA TGTGCCAGCAGCTTAAGCTCAGGCGCGCCAGATACGCGGTATTTT. As protein: CASSLSSGAPDTRYF. The full variable domain, rest sourced from reference TRBV7-9 and TRBJ2-3, is DTGVSQNPRHKITKRGQNVTFRCDPISEHNRLYWYRQTLGQGPEFLTYFQNEAQLEKSRLLSDRFSAERPKGSFSTLEIQRTEQGDSAMYLCASSLSSGAPDTRYFGPGTRLTVL.

The gene calls are TRBV15 and TRBJ2-5, with TRBD2 as a possible D gene (5 bases). The ends were cut back, 0 bases at V and 2 bases at J, with 10 bases in the middle. The V gene's germline CDR1 is LNHNV and CDR2 YYDKDF (reference sequence). CDR3 size: 15 residues. The CDR3 loop is CATSRERTPQETQYF. CDR3 nucleotides: TGTGCCACCAGCAGAGAGAGGACTCCGCAAGAGACCCAGTACTTC.

The rearrangement uses TRBV29-1 and TRBJ2-7, with 7 bases identical to TRBD2. V lost 8 bases and J lost 9; bases outside the gene matches: 16. From germline, CDR1 is SQVTM and CDR2 ANQGSEA. The CDR3 extends over 13 amino acids. The CDR3, as DNA: TGCAGCCCCCCGGGGGGAACCAGCGGCGCGCAGTACTTC. It specifies CSPPGGTSGAQYF.

V and J are TRBV20-1 and TRBJ2-3; tentative D call: TRBD2 (5 bases). Germline loops: CDR1 DFQATT, CDR2 SNEGSKA (reference sequence). Trimming pared 0 bases from V and 2 bases from J, leaving 18 bases between. This CDR3 has 17 residues. The CDR3 region is CSARDLDAGRITDTQYF. CDR3 nucleotides: TGCAGTGCTAGAGATCTTGATGCGGGTAGAATCACAGATACGCAGTATTTT.

This clonotype was detected ten times or more. The V gene is TRBV4-3, the J gene TRBJ2-6; no clear D gene. The CDR3 length is 18 residues. Germline lookup yields CDR1 LGHNA and CDR2 YSLEER. The V end lost 0 bases, the J end lost 2 bases, and 14 bases lay between the germline ends. The CDR3 bases are TGCGCCAGCAGCCAAGATCGAACCCCCACAACTGGGGCCAACGTCCTGACTTTC. Amino acids: CASSQDRTPTTGANVLTF.

This clonotype has more than one count but fewer than ten. The chain is built from TRBV12-5 and TRBJ2-1; D remains unclear. Trimming pared 0 bases from V and 8 bases from J, leaving 5 bases between. This CDR3 region has 12 residues. The germline V gene encodes CDR1 LGHNT and CDR2 FRNRAP. The CDR3 DNA reads TGTGCTAGTGGTTTGGTACTTGATGAGCAGTTCTTC. Translating it yields CASGLVLDEQFF.

This clonotype has ten or more counts. The chain combines TRBV28 with TRBJ1-5; perhaps TRBD1 as D (6 bases). V shed 4 bases and J shed 3 bases, with 10 bases lying between them. The CDR3 consists of 14 residues. CDR1 and CDR2 (germline): MDHEN, SYDVKM. In DNA, the CDR3 is TGTGCCAGCAGTTCGGACAGCTACAATCAGCCCCAGCATTTT. Its translation: CASSSDSYNQPQHF.

A word on this clonotype: A much larger clone differs from this one at a single base, so this may be a read error. The V gene is TRBV5-4, the J gene TRBJ2-3; D uncertain. CDR3 length: 12 residues. Germline V gives CDR1 SGHNT, CDR2 YYREEE (reference sequence). V was clipped by 5 bases and J by 8 bases, with 12 bases between them. CDR3 sequence: CASSGASGTQYF. The CDR3 region has the DNA TGTGCCAGCAGTGGAGCCTCAGGTACGCAGTATTTT.

This clonotype was recorded a few times. This sequence joins TRBV4-3 and TRBJ1-1; possible D gene TRBD1, 5 bases. Germline CDR1 and CDR2: LGHNA and YSLEER. The CDR3 length is 14 residues. V lost 0 bases and J lost 4, with 9 bases in between. The CDR3 spells CASSQDRVGTEAFF. In nucleotides, the CDR3 is TGCGCCAGCAGCCAAGACAGGGTGGGCACTGAAGCTTTCTTT.

This clonotype has ten or more counts. The chain joins TRBV19 to TRBJ2-4; D uncertain. Trimming removed 7 bases from V and 3 bases from J, with 7 bases in between. Germline V gives CDR1 LNHDA, CDR2 SQIVND (reference sequence). The CDR3 spans 12 residues. The CDR3 spells CASKADKNIQYF. The CDR3 DNA reads as TGTGCCAGTAAGGCGGACAAAAACATTCAGTACTTC.

The sample holds many counts of this clonotype. The J gene is TRBJ1-1, the V gene TRBV12-3 or TRBV12-4; D might be TRBD1 (5 bases). Trimming stripped 1 base from V and 6 bases from J, with 12 bases between. The CDR3 has 14 residues. CDR3 sequence: CASSLEGWGAEAFF. In DNA, the CDR3 is TGTGCCAGCAGTTTAGAAGGTTGGGGCGCTGAAGCTTTCTTT.

This clonotype was detected ten times or more. V gene TRBV4-3 combines with J gene TRBJ2-6; D not certain. CDR1 is LGHNA, CDR2 YSLEER, per germline. Trimming cost V 1 base and J 1 base, with 5 bases left between them. This CDR3 region has 15 residues. The CDR3 coding sequence is TGCGCCAGCAGCCAAGGAGTGTCTGGGGCCAACGTCCTGACTTTC. It codes for CASSQGVSGANVLTF.

This clonotype was counted ten times or more. The chain links TRBV28 to TRBJ1-6, with D unresolved. Germline loops: CDR1 MDHEN, CDR2 SYDVKM. This CDR3 has 13 amino acids. The V and J ends lost 1 base and 14 bases respectively, with 12 bases between them. CDR3 nucleotide sequence: TGTGCCAGCAGTTTATCCCCCGGGGAGGCCCTCCACTTT. Amino acids: CASSLSPGEALHF.

In this sample, this clonotype turned up many times. V gene TRBV29-1 combines with J gene TRBJ2-6; no clear D. Germline CDR1 is SQVTM and CDR2 is ANQGSEA. Trimming shortened V by 3 bases and J by 0 bases, and 12 bases separated the two germline ends. The CDR3 length is 16 residues. The CDR3 DNA reads TGCAGCGTTGAGGCGGCCAAGAGCTCTGGGGCCAACGTCCTGACTTTC. As protein: CSVEAAKSSGANVLTF.

This chain joins TRBV20-1 and TRBJ2-5; TRBD1 matches at 11 bases. The germline CDR1 and CDR2 sequences are DFQATT and SNEGSKA (reference sequence). The CDR3 sequence is 15 residues long. J lost 4 bases, V lost 3 bases, and 7 bases had no gene match. The CDR3 protein is CSARHPGQGGETQYF. The CDR3 DNA follows: TGCAGTGCTAGGCACCCGGGACAGGGGGGAGAGACCCAGTACTTC.

On this clonotype: This clone may be a read error of a much larger clone one base away. The chain is built from TRBV6-2 or TRBV6-3 and TRBJ1-1; D not resolved. V was shortened by 1 base and J by 5 bases, with 8 bases between the two germline ends. Germline V gene sequence: CDR1 MNHEY, CDR2 SVGEGT. The CDR3 totals 13 residues. CDR3 bases: TGTGCCAGCAGTTACTACCGCGGGACTGAAGCTTTCTTT. Its protein is CASSYYRGTEAFF.

Worth noting for this clonotype: A much larger clone lies a single base off, so this may be a read error. The rearrangement joins TRBV7-9 to TRBJ2-3, with D maybe TRBD2 (5 bases). V lost 10 bases and J lost 2, with 25 bases in between. Germline V gives CDR1 SEHNR, CDR2 FQNEAQ (reference sequence). The CDR3 is made up of 17 amino acids. The chain's CDR3 is CATELSRRAPLTDTQYF. As DNA, the CDR3 is TGTGCCACCGAACTCTCGCGGCGGGCCCCTCTCACAGATACGCAGTATTTT.

Remarks on this clonotype: The junction shows a germline mismatch at one end, possibly a read error. The chain combines TRBV5-3 with TRBJ2-2, with a possible D match to TRBD2 (5 bases). TRBV5-3 has ORF status, its function being uncertain. The CDR3 has 12 amino acids. CDR3 amino acids: CASGTETGEPSF. DNA of the CDR3: TGTGCCAGCGGAACAGAGACCGGGGAGCCGTCTTTT.